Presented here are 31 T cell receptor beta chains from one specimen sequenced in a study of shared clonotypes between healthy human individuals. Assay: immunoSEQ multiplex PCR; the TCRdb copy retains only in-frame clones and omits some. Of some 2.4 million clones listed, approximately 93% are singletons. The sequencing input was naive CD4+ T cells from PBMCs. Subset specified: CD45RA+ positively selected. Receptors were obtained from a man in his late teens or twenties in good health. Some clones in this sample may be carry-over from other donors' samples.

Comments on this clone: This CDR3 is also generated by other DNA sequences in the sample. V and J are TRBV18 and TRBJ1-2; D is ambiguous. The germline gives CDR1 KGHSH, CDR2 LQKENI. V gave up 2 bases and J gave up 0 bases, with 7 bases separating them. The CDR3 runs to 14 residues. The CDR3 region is CASSPGGSNYGYTF. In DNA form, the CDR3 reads TGTGCCAGCTCACCAGGAGGGTCTAACTATGGCTACACCTTC.

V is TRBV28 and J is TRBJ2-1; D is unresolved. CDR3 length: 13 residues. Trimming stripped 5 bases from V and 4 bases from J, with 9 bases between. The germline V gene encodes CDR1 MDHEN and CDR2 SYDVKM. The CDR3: CASSLPRYNEQFF. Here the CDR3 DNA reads TGTGCCAGCAGTCTCCCCCGATACAATGAGCAGTTCTTC.

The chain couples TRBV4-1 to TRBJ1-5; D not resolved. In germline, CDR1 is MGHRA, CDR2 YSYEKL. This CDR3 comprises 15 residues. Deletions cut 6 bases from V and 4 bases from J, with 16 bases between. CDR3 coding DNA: TGCGCCAGCAGTCTGAGGGAAACGGGGAATCAGCCCCAGCATTTT. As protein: CASSLRETGNQPQHF.

The CDR3 DNA sequence: TGTGCCAGCAGCTTAGGGACTACAACTAATGAAAAACTGTTTTTT. Its translation: CASSLGTTTNEKLFF. The V call is TRBV7-2, the J call TRBJ1-4, with D uncertain. Germline loops: CDR1 SGHTA, CDR2 FQGNSA. CDR3 length: 15 amino acids. With 1 base removed from V and 0 bases from J, the gap between germline ends came to 6 bases.

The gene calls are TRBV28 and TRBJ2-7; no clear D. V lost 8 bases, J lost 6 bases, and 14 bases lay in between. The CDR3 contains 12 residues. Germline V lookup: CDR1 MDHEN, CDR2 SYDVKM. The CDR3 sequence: CASFEGPSEQYF. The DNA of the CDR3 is TGTGCCAGCTTCGAAGGGCCCTCCGAGCAGTACTTC.

As DNA, the CDR3 is TGCGCCAGCAGCCCCGGGAACATTGGACTAGCGGGGGGCTCCTACAATGAGCAGTTCTTC. Residues: CASSPGNIGLAGGSYNEQFF. V and J are TRBV5-1 and TRBJ2-1; TRBD2 aligns across 14 bases. CDR1 is SGHRS, CDR2 YFSETQ, per germline. Germline trimming cut 4 bases from V and 0 bases from J; bases unmatched to any gene: 12. There are 20 residues in the CDR3. Full variable domain (missing parts from reference TRBV5-1 and TRBJ2-1): KAGVTQTPRYLIKTRGQQVTLSCSPISGHRSVSWYQQTPGQGLQFLFEYFSETQRNKGNFPGRFSGRQFSNSRSEMNVSTLELGDSALYLCASSPGNIGLAGGSYNEQFFGPGTRLTVL.

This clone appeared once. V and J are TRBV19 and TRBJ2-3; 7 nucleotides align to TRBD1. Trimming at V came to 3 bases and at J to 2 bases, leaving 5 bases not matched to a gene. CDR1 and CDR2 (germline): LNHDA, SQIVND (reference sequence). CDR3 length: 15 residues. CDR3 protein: CASSMGTVTTDTQYF. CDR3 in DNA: TGTGCCAGTAGTATGGGGACAGTGACCACAGATACGCAGTATTTT.

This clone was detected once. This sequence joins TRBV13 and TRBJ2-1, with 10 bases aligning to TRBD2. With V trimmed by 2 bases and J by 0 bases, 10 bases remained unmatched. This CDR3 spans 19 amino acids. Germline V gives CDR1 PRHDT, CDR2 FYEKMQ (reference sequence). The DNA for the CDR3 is TGTGCCAGCAGCTTAACACTAGCGGGAACGGTGGTCTCCTACAATGAGCAGTTCTTC. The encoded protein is CASSLTLAGTVVSYNEQFF.

The CDR3 nucleotides read TGCAGCGTTGGGGGATTATTCTCCTCCTACGAGCAGTACTTC. Translating it yields CSVGGLFSSYEQYF. The V and J genes are TRBV29-1 and TRBJ2-7; D uncertain. V gave up 4 bases and J gave up 0 bases, with 13 bases separating them. CDR3 length equals 14 residues. The germline CDR1 and CDR2 sequences are SQVTM and ANQGSEA.

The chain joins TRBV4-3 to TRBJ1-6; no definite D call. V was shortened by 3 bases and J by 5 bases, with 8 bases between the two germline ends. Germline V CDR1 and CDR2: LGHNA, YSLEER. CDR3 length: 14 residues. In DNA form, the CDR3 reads TGCGCCAGCAGCCAGTTCAGAAATAATTCACCCCTCCACTTT. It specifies CASSQFRNNSPLHF.

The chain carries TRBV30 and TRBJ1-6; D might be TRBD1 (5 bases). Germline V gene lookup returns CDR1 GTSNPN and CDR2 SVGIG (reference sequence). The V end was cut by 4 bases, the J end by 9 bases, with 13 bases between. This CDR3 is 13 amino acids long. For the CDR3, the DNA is TGTGCCTGGACCCCGGGGCTCGGTTCACCCCTCCACTTT. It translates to CAWTPGLGSPLHF.

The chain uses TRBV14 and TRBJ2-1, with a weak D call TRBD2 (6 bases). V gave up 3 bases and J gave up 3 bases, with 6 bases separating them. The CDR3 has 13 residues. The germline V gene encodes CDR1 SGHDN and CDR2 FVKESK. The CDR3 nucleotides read TGTGCCAGCAGCCAGGGACTCTACAATGAGCAGTTCTTC. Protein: CASSQGLYNEQFF.

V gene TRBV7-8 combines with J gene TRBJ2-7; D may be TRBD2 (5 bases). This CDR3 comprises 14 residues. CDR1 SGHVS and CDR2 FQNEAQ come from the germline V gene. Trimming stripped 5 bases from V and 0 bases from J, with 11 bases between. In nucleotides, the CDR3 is TGTGCCAGCAGCCCTCGGACTTACTCCTACGAGCAGTACTTC. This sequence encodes CASSPRTYSYEQYF. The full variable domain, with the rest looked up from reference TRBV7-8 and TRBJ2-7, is GAGVSQSPRYKVAKRGQDVALRCDPISGHVSLFWYQQALGQGPEFLTYFQNEAQLDKSGLPSDRFFAERPEGSVSTLKIQRTQQEDSAVYLCASSPRTYSYEQYFGPGTRLTVT.

The CDR3 nucleotides are TGTGCCAGCAGTTACACGGGGGGCTCTGGAAACACCATATATTTT. This sequence encodes CASSYTGGSGNTIYF. The chain is built from TRBV6-6 and TRBJ1-3, with D perhaps TRBD1 (5 bases). This CDR3 has 15 residues. CDR1 and CDR2 (germline): MNHNY, SVGAGI (reference sequence). V was pared by 2 bases and J by 0 bases, with 8 bases between.

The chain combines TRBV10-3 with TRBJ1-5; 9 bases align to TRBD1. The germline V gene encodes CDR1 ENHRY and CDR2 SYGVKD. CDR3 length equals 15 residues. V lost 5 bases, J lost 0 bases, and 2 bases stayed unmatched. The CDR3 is CAISRTGDSNQPQHF. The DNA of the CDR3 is TGTGCCATCAGTAGGACAGGGGATAGCAATCAGCCCCAGCATTTT.

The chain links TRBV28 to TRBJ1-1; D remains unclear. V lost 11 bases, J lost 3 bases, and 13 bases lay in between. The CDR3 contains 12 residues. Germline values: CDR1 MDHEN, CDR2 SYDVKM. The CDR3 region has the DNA TGTGCCTCGTCCGGGTCCCACACTGAAGCTTTCTTT. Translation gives CASSGSHTEAFF.

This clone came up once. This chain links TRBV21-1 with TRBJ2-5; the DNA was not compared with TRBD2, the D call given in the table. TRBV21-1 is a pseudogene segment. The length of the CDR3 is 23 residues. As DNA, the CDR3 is TGTGCCAGCAGCAGAGAGGCCGCCGAGGGGACTAGCGCAACGCCCCAAGAAACAGAGACCCAGTACTTC. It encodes CASSREAAEGTSATPQETETQYF.

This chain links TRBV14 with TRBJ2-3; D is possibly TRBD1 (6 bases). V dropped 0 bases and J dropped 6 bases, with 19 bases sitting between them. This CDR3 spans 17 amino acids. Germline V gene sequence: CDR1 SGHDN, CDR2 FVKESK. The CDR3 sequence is CASSQEVPGAGADTQYF. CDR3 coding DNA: TGTGCCAGCAGCCAAGAAGTTCCAGGGGCCGGGGCGGATACGCAGTATTTT.

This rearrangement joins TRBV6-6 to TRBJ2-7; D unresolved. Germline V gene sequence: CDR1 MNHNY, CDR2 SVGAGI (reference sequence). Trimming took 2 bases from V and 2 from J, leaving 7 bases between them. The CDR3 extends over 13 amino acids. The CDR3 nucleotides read TGTGCCAGCAGTTACGCCCCAACCTACGAGCAGTACTTC. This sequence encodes CASSYAPTYEQYF.

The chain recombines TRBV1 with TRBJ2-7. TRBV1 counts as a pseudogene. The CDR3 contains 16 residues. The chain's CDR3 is CTSSQVGEIASYEQYF. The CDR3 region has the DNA TGCACCAGCAGCCAAGTGGGGGAAATTGCATCCTACGAGCAGTACTTC.

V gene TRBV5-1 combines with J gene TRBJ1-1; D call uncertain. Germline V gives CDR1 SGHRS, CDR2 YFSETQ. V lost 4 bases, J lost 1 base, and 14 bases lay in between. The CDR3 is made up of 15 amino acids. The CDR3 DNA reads TGCGCCAGCAGCCCGGAGTGGCCGAGGAACACTGAAGCTTTCTTT. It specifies CASSPEWPRNTEAFF.

CDR3 DNA: TGCGCCAGCAGCTTGGCGGTATGGTCCGAGAACACCGGGGAGCTGTTTTTT. Encoded protein: CASSLAVWSENTGELFF. This sequence joins TRBV5-1 and TRBJ2-2; no definite D call. Germline CDR1 SGHRS, CDR2 YFSETQ. The CDR3 totals 17 residues. Trimming removed 0 bases at V and 1 base at J, with 13 bases between.

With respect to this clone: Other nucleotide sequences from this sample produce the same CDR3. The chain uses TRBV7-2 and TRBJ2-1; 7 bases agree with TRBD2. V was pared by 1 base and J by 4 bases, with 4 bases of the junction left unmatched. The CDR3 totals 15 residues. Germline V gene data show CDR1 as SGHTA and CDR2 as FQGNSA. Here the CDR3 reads CASSLGSGVYNEQFF. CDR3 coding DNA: TGTGCCAGCAGCTTAGGGAGCGGGGTATACAATGAGCAGTTCTTC.

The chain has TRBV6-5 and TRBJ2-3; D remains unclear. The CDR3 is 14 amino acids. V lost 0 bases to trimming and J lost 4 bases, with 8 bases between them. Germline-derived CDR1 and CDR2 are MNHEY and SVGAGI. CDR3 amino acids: CASSYSDTADTQYF. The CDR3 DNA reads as TGTGCCAGCAGTTACTCTGACACGGCAGATACGCAGTATTTT.

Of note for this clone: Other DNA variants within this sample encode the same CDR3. The CDR3 DNA sequence: TGTGCCAGCTCACCAGGGGCGGTGGATACGCAGTATTTT. The encoded protein is CASSPGAVDTQYF. The chain recombines TRBV18 with TRBJ2-3; a weak D match, TRBD1 (5 bases). The CDR3 covers 13 residues. V lost 2 bases to trimming and J lost 6 bases, with 9 bases between them. From germline, CDR1 is KGHSH and CDR2 LQKENI. The variable domain in full, completed from reference TRBV18 and TRBJ2-3, reads NAGVMQNPRHLVRRRGQEARLRCSPMKGHSHVYWYRQLPEEGLKFMVYLQKENIIDESGMPKERFSAEFPKEGPSILRIQQVVRGDSAAYFCASSPGAVDTQYFGPGTRLTVL.

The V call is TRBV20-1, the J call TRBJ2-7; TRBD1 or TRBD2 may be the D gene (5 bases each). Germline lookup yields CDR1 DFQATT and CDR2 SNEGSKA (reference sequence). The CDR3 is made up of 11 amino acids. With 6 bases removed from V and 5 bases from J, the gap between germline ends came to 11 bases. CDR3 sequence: CSARDVHEQYF. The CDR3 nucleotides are TGCAGTGCACGGGACGTCCACGAGCAGTACTTC.

CDR3 in amino acids: CASSRGGRTYEQYF. CDR3 bases: TGTGCCAGTAGTCGGGGTGGGAGGACCTACGAGCAGTACTTC. The gene calls are TRBV19 and TRBJ2-7; weak D call: TRBD2 (6 bases). The germline V gene encodes CDR1 LNHDA and CDR2 SQIVND (reference sequence). The V end was cut by 5 bases, the J end by 2 bases, with 13 bases between. This CDR3 has 14 residues.

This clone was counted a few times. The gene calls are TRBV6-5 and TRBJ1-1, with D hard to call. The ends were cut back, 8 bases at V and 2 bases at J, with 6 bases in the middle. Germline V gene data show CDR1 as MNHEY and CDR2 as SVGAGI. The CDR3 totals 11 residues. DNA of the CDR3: TGTGCCAGCCGAGACAACACTGAAGCTTTCTTT. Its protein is CASRDNTEAFF.

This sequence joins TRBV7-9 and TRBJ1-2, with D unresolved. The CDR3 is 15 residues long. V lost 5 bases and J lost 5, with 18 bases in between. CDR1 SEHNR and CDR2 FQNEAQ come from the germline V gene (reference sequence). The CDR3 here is CASSNRSPESYGYTF. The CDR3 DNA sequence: TGTGCCAGCAGCAACAGATCCCCAGAGTCATATGGCTACACCTTC.

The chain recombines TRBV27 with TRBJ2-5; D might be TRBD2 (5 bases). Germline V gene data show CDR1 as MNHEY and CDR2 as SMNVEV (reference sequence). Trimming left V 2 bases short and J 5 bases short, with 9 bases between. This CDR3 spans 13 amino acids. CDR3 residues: CASSLTRRETQYF. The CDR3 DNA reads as TGTGCCAGCAGTTTAACTAGGCGGGAGACCCAGTACTTC.

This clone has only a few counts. This chain's CDR3 is CAISGGNQPQHF. The CDR3 nucleotides read TGTGCCATCAGTGGAGGTAATCAGCCCCAGCATTTT. The rearrangement joins TRBV10-3 to TRBJ1-5, with D unclear. Germline loops: CDR1 ENHRY, CDR2 SYGVKD. V was trimmed by 4 bases and J by 4 bases, leaving 5 bases between them. This CDR3 region has 12 residues.